This T cell receptor (beta chain) was obtained from a study of blood T cell repertoires in COVID-19. Study at large: The origin of the acute and convalescent COVID-19 samples was the United States, Italy and Spain. Sources were T cells, B-cell-depleted T cells, or PBMCs; the material itself was cDNA or gDNA.

Per the study methods: Researchers report that nucleated cell counts were estimated from reference gene primer amplification. The method was immunoSEQ multiplex PCR; TCRdb's version includes in-frame clones alone and lacks a portion of them. V, J and clone size are those of that table, while D and trimming were read from the DNA. The repertoire holds about 210,000 clones, approximately 90% seen once, with 1.5% to 2% in the top ten. This CDR3 is 13 amino acids long. Trimming at V came to 3 bases and at J to 5 bases, leaving 3 bases not matched to a gene. Germline CDR1 SGHRS, CDR2 YFSETQ. The sample comprised peripheral blood. The TCR was taken from a man aged 65-85 years with acute or convalescent COVID-19. The chain joins TRBV5-1 to TRBJ2-7, with 9 positions matching TRBD1. CDR3 in amino acids: CASSWTGENEQYF. CDR3 nucleotide sequence: TGCGCCAGCAGCTGGACAGGGGAAAACGAGCAGTACTTC. The full variable domain, completed using reference TRBV5-1 and TRBJ2-7, is KAGVTQTPRYLIKTRGQQVTLSCSPISGHRSVSWYQQTPGQGLQFLFEYFSETQRNKGNFPGRFSGRQFSNSRSEMNVSTLELGDSALYLCASSWTGENEQYFGPGTRLTVT.